This record covers a single T cell receptor (beta chain). The clone's antigen remains unknown. Per-base quality was not reported, and no clone a single base away is much larger than it. Each collaborating institution followed its own protocols to collect whole blood in K2EDTA tubes. For TCRbeta analysis, collaborator samples were shipped as frozen whole blood, as isolated PBMCs, or as DNA extracted from either sample type. Ends trimmed: V by 1 base, J by 1 base; bases unmatched to a gene: 13. The CDR3 starts with the cysteine, ends with the phenylalanine, and has 20 residues. This entry keeps only the CDR3 DNA: 60 bases, framed from base 1. CDR1 SGHTA and CDR2 FQGTGA are derived from the germline V gene. This sample was included in a study of blood T cell repertoires in COVID-19 (dated by TCRdb to the early 2020s). As for the study more broadly: Collaborator samples came from the United States, Italy and Spain and covered acute and convalescent phases of COVID-19. Nearly every sample came with metadata listing a de-identified subject ID, COVID-19 status, age in years and sex. The repertoires were released in a freely available public database meant as a resource for research on the immune response to SARS-CoV-2. Deeply sampled blood TCRbeta repertoires from subjects exposed to, actively infected with, or recovered from COVID-19 were included in the dataset. HLA class I and class II types, where available, came from metadata supplied by the sample provider rather than from assay-based typing. The samples were drawn from the first 160 participants of the ongoing ImmuneRACE study and from 1,200 or so subjects provided by 6 global collaborators. The material from the prospective study consisted of cDNA or gDNA derived from T cells, B-cell-depleted T cells, or PBMCs.

The immunoSEQ Assay, a bias-controlled multiplex PCR, was used to amplify TCRbeta CDR3 regions from genomic DNA. In the original analysis: Nucleated cell counts per sample were estimated from amplification of reference gene primers within the assay. To quantify the absolute abundance of each unique TCRbeta CDR3 rearrangement, sequence reads were collapsed and filtered. Productive Simpson clonality was computed per sample as the square root of Simpson's diversity index over productive rearrangements. In TCRdb, the immuneACCESS table is reduced to in-frame sequences with V and J assigned. These tables do not hold every clone; where another copy was compared, an unresolved V gene accounts for under half, and the others remain unexplained. That table furnishes V, J and clone size, whereas the DNA furnished D and trimming. For this sample the table gives approximately 130,000 clones, of which roughly four fifths were detected only once. The ten largest clones add up to more than 10% of the sample.

Study-wide conclusions, independent of this receptor: The amount of clinical and demographic metadata varied by source and participant and was provided uncurated.

The sample taken for sequencing was peripheral blood. The clonotype was recovered from a human donor in a cohort sampled during active COVID-19. Here the chain combines TRBV7-3 and TRBJ2-3; 11 nucleotides in the junction match TRBD2. CDR3 sequence: CASSLRQLAGGFLGTDTQYF. In nucleotide form, the sequence is TGTGCCAGCAGCTTAAGACAATTAGCGGGGGGGTTTCTCGGCACAGATACGCAGTATTTT.